Shown below are 15 T cell receptor beta chains from a single sample sequenced in a study of blood T cell repertoires in COVID-19. Sequencing was performed with immunoSEQ multiplex PCR; in TCRdb, only in-frame clones are kept and a portion is missing. The sample shows more than 250,000 clones, roughly 90% of them seen only once. The sample was peripheral blood. All receptors come from a man between 18 and 35 years old who had recovered from COVID-19.

This clone was detected only a few times. The sample has other DNA sequences that encode this CDR3 too. The chain uses TRBV7-3 and TRBJ2-1, with 8 nucleotides matching TRBD2. This CDR3 has 15 amino acids. In germline, CDR1 is SGHTA, CDR2 FQGTGA. J gave up 2 bases and V 2 bases, and 2 bases lay outside the gene matches. The CDR3 sequence: CASSLAGGPYNEQFF. The CDR3 DNA reads as TGTGCCAGCAGCTTAGCGGGGGGCCCCTACAATGAGCAGTTCTTC.

This chain joins TRBV10-2 and TRBJ2-3, with 11 bases matching TRBD2. The J segment lost 0 bases and the V segment lost 0 bases, leaving 8 bases of the junction unmatched. The CDR3 totals 19 residues. Germline V gene lookup returns CDR1 WSHSY and CDR2 SAAADI. In DNA form, the CDR3 reads TGCGCCAGCAGTGAGTCGACAACTAGCGGGGGCAGGAGCACAGATACGCAGTATTTT. Its protein product is CASSESTTSGGRSTDTQYF.

The chain couples TRBV25-1 to TRBJ1-2, with a possible D match to TRBD1 (5 bases). The V and J ends lost 2 bases and 5 bases respectively, with 12 bases between them. The CDR3 consists of 14 residues. The germline V gene has CDR1 MGHDK and CDR2 SYGVNS. The CDR3 reads CASSEHGGPYGYTF. CDR3 sequence (DNA): TGTGCCAGCAGTGAACACGGGGGTCCTTATGGCTACACCTTC.

This rearrangement joins TRBV19 to TRBJ2-3, with 9 positions matching TRBD1. Germline CDR1 and CDR2: LNHDA and SQIVND (reference sequence). V was pared by 6 bases and J by 1 base, with 5 bases of the junction left unmatched. This CDR3 region has 15 residues. CDR3 coding DNA: TGTGCCAGTAGCCCCTACAGGGGGCGCACAGATACGCAGTATTTT. This translates into CASSPYRGRTDTQYF.

CDR3 loop: CASSLAVLAFHEQYF. CDR3 nucleotides: TGTGCCAGCAGCTTAGCGGTGTTAGCATTCCACGAGCAGTACTTC. The chain has TRBV7-2 and TRBJ2-7; D gene uncertain. The V end lost 0 bases, the J end lost 5 bases, and 14 bases lay between the germline ends. The germline CDR1 and CDR2 sequences are SGHTA and FQGNSA. The CDR3 extends over 15 amino acids.

For the CDR3, the DNA is TGTGCCAGCAGTGAATTACAGGGGGCCGCCACCGGGGAGCTGTTTTTT. Translated, it gives CASSELQGAATGELFF. The gene calls are TRBV6-1 and TRBJ2-2; 9 bases line up with TRBD1. The CDR3 loop spans 16 amino acids. Germline V gene data show CDR1 as MNHNS and CDR2 as SASEGT. Trimming at V came to 2 bases and at J to 4 bases, leaving 5 bases not matched to a gene.

The chain combines TRBV13 with TRBJ2-7; 7 positions match TRBD1. After removal of 5 bases from V and 6 bases from J, the junction contained 7 bases not matched to a gene. Germline loops: CDR1 PRHDT, CDR2 FYEKMQ (reference sequence). The CDR3 is 13 amino acids. CDR3 DNA: TGTGCCAGCAGCGTAGCACAGGGGCGCGAGCAGTACTTC. It codes for CASSVAQGREQYF.

V gene TRBV18 combines with J gene TRBJ1-3; D is possibly TRBD1 (6 bases). The CDR3 length is 14 residues. From germline, CDR1 is KGHSH and CDR2 LQKENI. The V end was cut by 3 bases, the J end by 4 bases, with 10 bases between. As DNA, the CDR3 is TGTGCCAGCTCACCCTCTGGACAGGGAAACACCATATATTTT. Translating it yields CASSPSGQGNTIYF.

The chain recombines TRBV2 with TRBJ2-7, with 7 bases identical to TRBD1. J gave up 2 bases and V 4 bases, and 8 bases lay outside the gene matches. Germline V CDR1 and CDR2: SNHLY, FYNNEI. The length of the CDR3 is 15 residues. The CDR3 region is CASSGVGTDTYEQYF. The CDR3 nucleotides are TGTGCCAGCAGTGGTGTGGGGACAGACACCTACGAGCAGTACTTC.

This clone was recorded only once. Here the CDR3 DNA reads TGTGCCAGCAGCGTAGGTCTCCAGGAAAACACCATATATTTT. Encoded protein: CASSVGLQENTIYF. V gene TRBV9 combines with J gene TRBJ1-3, with no clear D. The length of the CDR3 is 14 residues. Per the germline V gene, CDR1 is SGDLS and CDR2 is YYNGEE. The ends were cut back, 0 bases at V and 6 bases at J, with 10 bases in the middle.

This chain links TRBV11-2 with TRBJ1-3; TRBD1 matches 8 bases. In germline, CDR1 is SGHAT, CDR2 FQNNGV. The length of the CDR3 is 19 residues. V trimming: 2 bases; J trimming: 4 bases; junction bases outside the gene matches: 16. The CDR3 sequence is CASSLSPGGGRNEGNTIYF. The CDR3 DNA reads TGTGCCAGCAGCTTATCCCCAGGGGGCGGACGGAATGAAGGAAACACCATATATTTT. The entire variable domain, with the rest obtained from reference TRBV11-2 and TRBJ1-3, is as follows: EAGVAQSPRYKIIEKRQSVAFWCNPISGHATLYWYQQILGQGPKLLIQFQNNGVVDDSQLPKDRFSAERLKGVDSTLKIQPAKLEDSAVYLCASSLSPGGGRNEGNTIYFGEGSWLTVV.

The rearrangement links TRBV15 to TRBJ2-3, with a possible D match to TRBD2 (6 bases). Germline V gene sequence: CDR1 LNHNV, CDR2 YYDKDF (reference sequence). The CDR3 covers 14 residues. V lost 1 base and J 3 bases, leaving 8 bases between the germline ends. CDR3 in DNA: TGTGCCACCAGCAGAGGGGGAGGAACAGATACGCAGTATTTT. This sequence encodes CATSRGGGTDTQYF.

This chain links TRBV27 with TRBJ1-5; 9 positions agree with TRBD1. This CDR3 contains 14 residues. CDR1 and CDR2 (germline): MNHEY, SMNVEV (reference sequence). V was pared by 5 bases and J by 6 bases, with 5 bases of the junction left unmatched. The CDR3 region is CASSQGQGSQPQHF. The CDR3 coding sequence is TGTGCCAGCAGTCAGGGACAGGGAAGTCAGCCCCAGCATTTT.

V gene TRBV5-4 combines with J gene TRBJ2-7, with TRBD1 identical over 11 bases. Germline V CDR1 and CDR2: SGHNT, YYREEE (reference sequence). The V and J ends lost 4 bases and 2 bases, in that order; junction bases with no gene match: 11. This CDR3 spans 17 amino acids. The CDR3 here is CASSPIGQGANTYEQYF. DNA for the CDR3: TGTGCCAGCAGCCCGATTGGACAGGGGGCCAATACCTACGAGCAGTACTTC.

The chain is built from TRBV7-2 and TRBJ1-2, with D unresolved. Trimming pared 5 bases from V and 5 bases from J, leaving 12 bases between. The CDR3 spans 13 residues. Germline V gene sequence: CDR1 SGHTA, CDR2 FQGNSA. CDR3 loop: CASSLNSGYGYTF. The DNA of the CDR3 is TGTGCCAGCAGCCTAAATTCGGGGTATGGCTACACCTTC. Full variable domain (outside the CDR3, taken from reference TRBV7-2 and TRBJ1-2): GAGVSQSPSNKVTEKGKDVELRCDPISGHTALYWYRQSLGQGLEFLIYFQGNSAPDKSGLPSDRFSAERTGGSVSTLTIQRTQQEDSAVYLCASSLNSGYGYTFGSGTRLTVV.